The clone carrying this T cell receptor beta chain has only a few counts. This record comes from a study of T-cell memory formation after mild COVID-19. The J segment lost 5 bases and the V segment lost 6 bases, leaving 7 bases of the junction unmatched. The CDR3 spans 14 residues. CDR1 is SNHLY, CDR2 FYNNEI, per germline. MiXCR was run by TCRdb on the 5' RACE reads, yielding one entry per CDR3 protein. The sample has about 130,000 distinct CDR3 sequences; under 30% are singletons. The source material was PBMCs or a T cell subset sorted from them (not recorded which). The rearrangement links TRBV2 to TRBJ2-7; 10 bases are a match to TRBD1. This clonotype was obtained from an adult woman who had mild COVID-19 (a few samples of this study predate the infection). Cell type and time point are not known. CDR3 in amino acids: CASRTGGFGNEQYF. CDR3 nucleotide sequence: TGTGCCAGCAGGACAGGGGGCTTTGGAAACGAGCAGTACTTC.